This TCR beta chain was observed in a study of blood T cell repertoires in COVID-19. This CDR3 comprises 14 residues. The V end was cut by 4 bases, the J end by 8 bases, with 14 bases between. The germline V gene has CDR1 SEHNR and CDR2 FQNEAQ (reference sequence). Sequenced by immunoSEQ multiplex PCR; TCRdb stores in-frame clones only, minus some. The table includes 150,000 to 200,000 clones, around nine tenths detected once. The sequence was obtained from a woman in her sixties or seventies with COVID-19, enrolled during active disease. V is TRBV7-9 and J is TRBJ1-4; D is uncertain. The sample consisted of peripheral blood. CDR3 bases: TGTGCCAGCAGCTCAGCTTTACTCGAGGAAAAACTGTTTTTT. Protein product: CASSSALLEEKLFF. The full variable domain, rest sourced from reference TRBV7-9 and TRBJ1-4, is DTGVSQNPRHKITKRGQNVTFRCDPISEHNRLYWYRQTLGQGPEFLTYFQNEAQLEKSRLLSDRFSAERPKGSFSTLEIQRTEQGDSAMYLCASSSALLEEKLFFGSGTQLSVL.